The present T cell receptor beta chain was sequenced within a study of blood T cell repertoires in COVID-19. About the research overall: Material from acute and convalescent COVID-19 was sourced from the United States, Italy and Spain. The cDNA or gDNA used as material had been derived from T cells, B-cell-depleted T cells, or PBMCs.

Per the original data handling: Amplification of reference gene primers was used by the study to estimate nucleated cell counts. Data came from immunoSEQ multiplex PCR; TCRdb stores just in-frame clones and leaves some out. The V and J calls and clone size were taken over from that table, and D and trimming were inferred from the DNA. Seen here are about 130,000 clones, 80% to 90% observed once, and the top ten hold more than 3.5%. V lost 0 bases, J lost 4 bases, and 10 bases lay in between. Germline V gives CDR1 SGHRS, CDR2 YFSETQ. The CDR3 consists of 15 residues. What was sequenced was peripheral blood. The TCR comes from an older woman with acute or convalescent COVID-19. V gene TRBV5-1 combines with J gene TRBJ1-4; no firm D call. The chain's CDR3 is CASSLARTFNEKLFF. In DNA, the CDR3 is TGCGCCAGCAGCTTGGCGCGTACCTTTAATGAAAAACTGTTTTTT.